The clone carrying this TCR beta chain has a single count. Its cognate antigen is unknown. The PCR ran on 60 Vbeta and 13 Jbeta primers. Method: immunoSEQ multiplex PCR; TCRdb's copy keeps in-frame clones and lacks some. The sample has 75,000 to 90,000 clones; 78% are singletons. This entry comes from a study of cytomegalovirus exposure and HLA in healthy donors. The study, taken as a whole, reports: Upon later analysis, TCR association rates were observed to vary by HLA locus, being highest for DRB1 and lowest for HLA-C. The likely origin of a cluster of highly shared sequence variants was a sequencing artifact. With later analysis, a missense DCLRE1C variant became linked to TCR beta V- and J-gene trimming.

The CDR3 extends over 13 amino acids. Germline loops: CDR1 SGHVS, CDR2 FQNEAQ. The V and J ends lost 6 bases and 6 bases, in that order; junction bases with no gene match: 7. Sample: PBMCs. The genes are TRBV7-8 and TRBJ1-2, with 7 positions matching TRBD1. The sequence came from a woman aged 40 to 50 in good health and CMV-seropositive. Written as DNA, the CDR3 is TGTGCCAGCAGAACCGACAGGGTTAATGGCTACACCTTC. Its translation is CASRTDRVNGYTF.